This T cell receptor beta chain was retrieved from a study of regulatory T cells in long-lasting Graves disease. Study findings and constraints: Newly diagnosed patients shared about a thousand public clonotypes; persistent patients shared a few thousand. The TCR repertoire of persistent Graves' patients was less diverse than that of newly diagnosed ones.

Time point described: persistent/refractory GD, antithyroid drugs over 5 years with positive TRAb. PBMCs provided the RNA from which the TCR library was made. This CDR3 comprises 12 residues. CDR1 is SGHDT and CDR2 is YYEEEE in the germline V gene. Trimming left V 4 bases short and J 7 bases short, with 9 bases between. To make TCR beta libraries, researchers used iRepertoire HTBI primers and Arm-PCR of CDR3 regions. MiXCR, run by TCRdb on the multiplex PCR reads, gives a single entry per CDR3 protein. The sample carries about 430,000 distinct CDR3 sequences, 21% recorded once. Concerning this clonotype: The antigen is unknown.

The receptor was derived from a female donor with Graves disease. The V call is TRBV5-6, the J call TRBJ1-5; D uncertain. Sample: peripheral blood mononuclear cells (PBMCs), taken when the disease was refractory, from a patient treated with antithyroid drugs. Written as DNA, the CDR3 is TGTGCCAGCAGCCTTATGCACCAGCCCCAGCATTTT. Its protein is CASSLMHQPQHF.